This entry lists 14 T cell receptor beta chains sequenced from one sample in a study of control samples from healthy donors and cancer patients. Assay used: immunoSEQ multiplex PCR; TCRdb lists only in-frame clones, some missing. The sample contains 150,000 or so clones, more than 85% of which appear only once. Sequenced material: blood. The receptors shown here come from a man aged 18-30 years in good health.

The V gene is TRBV11-3, the J gene TRBJ2-5; TRBD1 might be the D (6 bases). With 3 bases removed from V and 9 bases from J, the gap between germline ends came to 17 bases. Germline V gives CDR1 SGHNT, CDR2 YENEEA. This CDR3 region has 14 residues. This CDR3 reads CASSLDSGDRAQYF. The CDR3 DNA reads as TGTGCCAGCAGCTTGGACTCAGGGGATCGAGCCCAGTACTTC.

V is TRBV9 and J is TRBJ1-1; perhaps TRBD1 as D (6 bases). Germline V gene data show CDR1 as SGDLS and CDR2 as YYNGEE. The CDR3 is made up of 17 amino acids. V lost 1 base to trimming and J lost 4 bases, with 20 bases between them. Written as DNA, the CDR3 is TGTGCCAGCAGCGTATCGAACGAAGGGGGATGGAGCACTGAAGCTTTCTTT. This gives the protein CASSVSNEGGWSTEAFF. The full variable domain, completed using reference TRBV9 and TRBJ1-1, is DSGVTQTPKHLITATGQRVTLRCSPRSGDLSVYWYQQSLDQGLQFLIQYYNGEERAKGNILERFSAQQFPDLHSELNLSSLELGDSALYFCASSVSNEGGWSTEAFFGQGTRLTVV.

The rearrangement links TRBV5-5 to TRBJ1-2, with 7 bases identical to TRBD1. The CDR3 is made up of 19 amino acids. Germline V gene sequence: CDR1 SGHKS, CDR2 YYEKEE (reference sequence). V shed 0 bases, J shed 4 bases, and the junction held 18 bases outside the gene matches. The CDR3 region is CASSLGRPPSLDRAYGYTF. CDR3 coding DNA: TGTGCCAGCAGCTTGGGTCGCCCGCCATCGTTAGACAGGGCCTATGGCTACACCTTC.

The chain joins TRBV30 to TRBJ1-5; D gene ambiguous. Trimming pared 1 base from V and 4 bases from J, leaving 17 bases between. Looked up from germline, CDR1 is GTSNPN and CDR2 is SVGIG (reference sequence). There are 16 residues in the CDR3. CDR3: CAWSGKGYRANQPQHF. The DNA of the CDR3 is TGTGCCTGGAGTGGCAAGGGTTACAGAGCAAATCAGCCCCAGCATTTT.

CDR3 sequence reads: CASSLQGTSYNEQFF. The CDR3 DNA sequence: TGTGCCAGCAGCCTTCAGGGGACCTCCTACAATGAGCAGTTCTTC. The chain employs TRBV7-9 and TRBJ2-1; TRBD1 is a possible D gene (6 bases). Germline V CDR1 and CDR2: SEHNR, FQNEAQ (reference sequence). The V end was cut by 5 bases, the J end by 0 bases, with 11 bases between. The CDR3 runs 15 residues.

There are a few counts of this clone. The genes are TRBV19 and TRBJ1-5; 7 bases agree with TRBD1. CDR1 and CDR2 from the germline V gene are LNHDA and SQIVND (reference sequence). The CDR3 spans 13 residues. With V trimmed by 3 bases and J by 9 bases, 5 bases remained unmatched. The CDR3 sequence: CASSIDRVTPQHF. CDR3 sequence (DNA): TGTGCCAGTAGTATCGACAGGGTCACGCCCCAGCATTTT.

This chain joins TRBV6-5 and TRBJ1-4; no firm D call. CDR3 size: 15 residues. Germline V CDR1 and CDR2: MNHEY, SVGAGI. Between the trimmed V and J ends, which lost 4 bases and 4 bases, there was a span of 13 bases. In DNA form, the CDR3 reads TGTGCCAGCAGTTGGGAGAGGCACTATAATGAAAAACTGTTTTTT. This sequence encodes CASSWERHYNEKLFF.

The chain joins TRBV12-3 or TRBV12-4 to TRBJ1-1; D may be TRBD1 (5 bases). The CDR3 runs to 13 residues. Between the trimmed V and J ends, which lost 1 base and 4 bases, there was a span of 7 bases. The DNA of the CDR3 is TGTGCCAGCAGTTTAGGGGGGGGCACTGAAGCTTTCTTT. Translating it yields CASSLGGGTEAFF.

The V call is TRBV10-3, the J call TRBJ1-5; D is perhaps TRBD1 (5 bases). The CDR3 is 14 amino acids. Germline lookup yields CDR1 ENHRY and CDR2 SYGVKD. The V end was cut by 4 bases, the J end by 7 bases, with 14 bases between. CDR3 sequence: CAISVGTDIQPQHF. CDR3 DNA: TGTGCCATCAGTGTCGGGACCGACATCCAGCCCCAGCATTTT.

This chain uses TRBV27 with TRBJ2-2; TRBD1 matches 9 bases. From germline, CDR1 is MNHEY and CDR2 SMNVEV (reference sequence). The CDR3 contains 13 residues. V dropped 6 bases and J dropped 9; count of bases not matched to a gene: 5. The CDR3 coding sequence is TGTGCCAGCAGAACAGGGGGCATGAGGGAGCTGTTTTTT. Its translation is CASRTGGMRELFF.

The chain uses TRBV3-1 (or the pseudogene TRBV3-2) and TRBJ2-5; no definite D call. V lost 2 bases and J 4 bases, leaving 23 bases between the germline ends. The length of the CDR3 is 18 residues. The germline CDR1 and CDR2 sequences are LGHDT and YNNKEL (reference sequence). The CDR3 DNA reads as TGTGCCAGCAGCCAACACGACCTTTTACCTGCGAGTGGAGAGACCCAGTACTTC. Amino acids: CASSQHDLLPASGETQYF.

The chain couples TRBV6-4 to TRBJ2-1; weak D call: TRBD1 (6 bases). CDR3 length equals 13 residues. Germline V gives CDR1 MRHNA, CDR2 SNTAGT. Trimming cost V 6 bases and J 2 bases, with 8 bases left between them. The CDR3: CASSRDTYNEQFF. The CDR3 DNA is TGTGCCAGCAGCCGGGACACCTACAATGAGCAGTTCTTC.

The V and J genes are TRBV29-1 and TRBJ1-2, with D perhaps TRBD1 (6 bases). V lost 5 bases and J 8 bases, leaving 12 bases between the germline ends. The CDR3 loop spans 11 amino acids. In germline, CDR1 is SQVTM, CDR2 ANQGSEA. The CDR3 nucleotides read TGCAGCGTTCTCAGGGGAACGGGCTACACCTTC. Amino acid sequence: CSVLRGTGYTF.

The chain uses TRBV5-1 and TRBJ2-7, with a possible D match to TRBD1 (6 bases). Trimming removed 4 bases from V and 5 bases from J, with 10 bases in between. The CDR3 covers 12 residues. CDR1 and CDR2 (germline): SGHRS, YFSETQ. The CDR3 region is CASSQQGNEQYF. The CDR3 bases are TGCGCCAGCAGCCAACAGGGTAACGAGCAGTACTTC.